This entry features one T cell receptor (beta chain) sequence. This entry belongs to a study of CD8 T cells in Susac syndrome. TCR beta from blood CD8+ and CD4+ T cells was sequenced. The multiple sclerosis control group consisted of treatment-naive patients whose relapsing-remitting disease, which was either stable or active, fulfilled revised McDonald criteria. Bulk CD8+ and CD4+ cells came from magnetic negative isolation; CD8+ TEMRA by FACS. Random hexamers were used to reverse transcribe roughly 0.45 to 1 ug of RNA. Multiplex PCR with immunoSEQ amplified the TCR beta CDR3 across 54 Vbeta and 13 Jbeta. MiXCR, run by TCRdb on the immunoSEQ multiplex PCR reads, gives a single entry per CDR3 protein. The data contain about 210,000 distinct CDR3 sequences, around 95% of them seen just once; the ten biggest clones take up 0.095%. Trimming cost V 0 bases and J 2 bases, with 16 bases left between them. The CDR3 runs 18 residues. Germline V lookup: CDR1 LGHDT, CDR2 YNNKEL (reference sequence).

Sequenced sample: CD4+ T cells from PBMCs. The TCR comes from a human donor with multiple sclerosis. The genes are TRBV3-1 and TRBJ1-4; no firm D call. CDR3 coding DNA: TGTGCCAGCAGCCAAGAGGGCGGCTCCTTGGTGACTAATGAAAAACTGTTTTTT. Translation: CASSQEGGSLVTNEKLFF.